This entry concerns a single T cell receptor (beta chain). What it binds is not known. The sample is drawn from a study of T cell responses to AZD1222 COVID-19 vaccine. TCRdb keeps only in-frame clones here, not all; method: immunoSEQ multiplex PCR. Found here are more than 85,000 clones, more than 70% of them singletons; the top ten hold around 8.4%. Per the germline V gene, CDR1 is KGHDR and CDR2 is SFDVKD. J lost 9 bases, V lost 2 bases, and 14 bases had no gene match. CDR3 length: 16 amino acids. General study results and limits: Rises in breadth and depth of Spike-specific TCRs came after two AZD1222 doses. Spike-wide vaccine-associated CD4 TCRs dominated at 160-218 and 743-854. Repertoires were collected only later (after the peak T cell response had occurred). Clonal diversity may have been underestimated in mostly white British donors.

The specimen was peripheral blood, collected on day 0 of AZD1222 vaccination. The clonotype comes from an adult in good health. The J gene is TRBJ2-7, the V gene TRBV24-1; 8 bases align to TRBD1. CDR3 sequence (DNA): TGTGCCACCAGTGATTCTCGGCAGGGGGCGAGCGGATCGCAGTACTTC. Amino acid sequence: CATSDSRQGASGSQYF.